A selection of T cell receptor beta chains follows, all from one sample in a study of blood T cell repertoires in COVID-19. Clones were read by immunoSEQ multiplex PCR, and TCRdb kept only the in-frame ones, dropping some. The sample records 490,000 or so clones, about nine tenths being singletons. The specimen was PBMCs or T cells enriched from blood (not recorded which). Receptors were obtained from a woman aged 60-70 years who had recovered from COVID-19. Each CDR3 is given with its conserved first and last residue. Each record gives: CDR3 DNA, CDR3 protein, D gene, J gene, V gene. The D gene is left open where the match is weak.

CDR3nt: TGTGCCAGCAGCCCAGCAGGGGCGAAAGGGTATGAAGCTTTCTTT
CDR3aa: CASSPAGAKGYEAFF
d_gene: .
j_gene: TRBJ1-1
v_gene: TRBV5-4

CDR3nt: TGCGCCAGCACTCGGACAGTAAACAATCAGCCCCAGCATTTT
CDR3aa: CASTRTVNNQPQHF
d_gene: .
j_gene: TRBJ1-5
v_gene: TRBV10-2

CDR3nt: TGTGCCAGCAGCGGACAGTTGAACACTGAAGCTTTCTTT
CDR3aa: CASSGQLNTEAFF
d_gene: .
j_gene: TRBJ1-1
v_gene: TRBV7-8

CDR3nt: TGTGCCAGCAGCCAGAGGACAACCTATAATTCACCCCTCCACTTT
CDR3aa: CASSQRTTYNSPLHF
d_gene: .
j_gene: TRBJ1-6
v_gene: TRBV7-2

CDR3nt: TGTGCCAGCAGTGAAGGGTGGGCTGGCAATCAGCCCCAGCATTTT
CDR3aa: CASSEGWAGNQPQHF
d_gene: .
j_gene: TRBJ1-5
v_gene: TRBV6-1

CDR3nt: TGTGCCAGCAGCCTCTCCCCGAACACCGGGGAGCTGTTTTTT
CDR3aa: CASSLSPNTGELFF
d_gene: .
j_gene: TRBJ2-2
v_gene: TRBV7-8

CDR3nt: TGTGCCAGCAGCGTAGTATCCCCTGCGGCCTATAATTCACCCCTCCACTTT
CDR3aa: CASSVVSPAAYNSPLHF
d_gene: .
j_gene: TRBJ1-6
v_gene: TRBV9

CDR3nt: TGCAGCGTTGATGAGGGGACAGCCGGGAATAGAGGCTACACCTTC
CDR3aa: CSVDEGTAGNRGYTF
d_gene: TRBD1
j_gene: TRBJ1-2
v_gene: TRBV29-1

CDR3nt: TGCGCCAGCAGCGGGCGGACAGCTAGCACAGATACGCAGTATTTT
CDR3aa: CASSGRTASTDTQYF
d_gene: .
j_gene: TRBJ2-3
v_gene: TRBV5-1

CDR3nt: TGTGCCAGCGTAAAGACAGGGGGCAATGAGCAGTTCTTC
CDR3aa: CASVKTGGNEQFF
d_gene: TRBD1
j_gene: TRBJ2-1
v_gene: TRBV25-1

CDR3nt: TGTGCCAGCAGCGTTTACTCTGGGGCCAACGTCCTGACTTTC
CDR3aa: CASSVYSGANVLTF
d_gene: .
j_gene: TRBJ2-6
v_gene: TRBV9